A single TCR beta chain is shown here with its context. As yet, its antigen is unknown. PCR primers comprised 60 Vbeta and 13 Jbeta primers. Measured with immunoSEQ multiplex PCR; TCRdb has only the in-frame clones, and not every one. The sample contains 75,000 to 95,000 clones, around 78% of which appear only once. The data are from a study of cytomegalovirus exposure and HLA in healthy donors. General study points: What a later analysis reportedly showed was that an Asian-associated ancestry cluster had fewer N-insertions than the approximately 670-donor mean. As a later analysis showed, several of the most significant clusters appeared to be linked to common viral pathogens. The study flagged about 150 TCR beta chains as cytomegalovirus-associated.

The CDR3 spans 17 residues. Germline V lookup: CDR1 MGHDK, CDR2 SYGVNS. Trimming cost V 4 bases and J 8 bases; bases outside gene matches: 9. V and J are TRBV25-1 and TRBJ2-1, with 15 nucleotides matching TRBD2. The source is a male donor in good health and CMV-seropositive. Sequencing used PBMCs. Written as DNA, the CDR3 is TGTGCCAGCAGTGGGAGGACTAGCGGGGGGGCAATAGATGAGCAGTTCTTC. Its translation: CASSGRTSGGAIDEQFF.